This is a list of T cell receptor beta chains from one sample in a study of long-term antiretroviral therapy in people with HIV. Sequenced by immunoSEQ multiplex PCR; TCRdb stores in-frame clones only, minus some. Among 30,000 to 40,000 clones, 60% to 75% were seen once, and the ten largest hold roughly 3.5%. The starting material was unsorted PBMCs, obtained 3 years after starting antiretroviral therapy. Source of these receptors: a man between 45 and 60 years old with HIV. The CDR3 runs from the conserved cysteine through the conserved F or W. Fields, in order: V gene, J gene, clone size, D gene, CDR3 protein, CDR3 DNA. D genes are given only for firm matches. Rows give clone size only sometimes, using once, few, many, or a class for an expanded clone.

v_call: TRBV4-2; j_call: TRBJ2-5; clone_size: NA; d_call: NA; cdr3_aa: CASSQEGGAGIQETQYF; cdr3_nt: TGTGCCAGCAGCCAAGAAGGGGGAGCGGGGATTCAAGAGACCCAGTACTTC
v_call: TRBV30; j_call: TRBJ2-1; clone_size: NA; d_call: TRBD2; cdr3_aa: CAWSPASGGNEQFF; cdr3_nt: TGTGCCTGGAGTCCGGCTAGCGGGGGCAATGAGCAGTTCTTC
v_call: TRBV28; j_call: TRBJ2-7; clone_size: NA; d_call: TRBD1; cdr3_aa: CASSLQGTEQYF; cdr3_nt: TGTGCCAGCAGTCTACAGGGGACAGAGCAGTACTTC
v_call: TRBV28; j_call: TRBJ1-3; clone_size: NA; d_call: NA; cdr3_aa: CASSSPASGNTIYF; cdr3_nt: TGTGCCAGCAGTTCGCCAGCTAGCGGAAACACCATATATTTT
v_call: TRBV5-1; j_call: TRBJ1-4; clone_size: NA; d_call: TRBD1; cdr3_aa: CASSLDTGDEKLFF; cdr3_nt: TGCGCCAGCAGCTTGGATACAGGGGATGAAAAACTGTTTTTT
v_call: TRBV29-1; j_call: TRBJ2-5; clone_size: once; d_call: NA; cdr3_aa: CSVERQGGETQYF; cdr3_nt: TGCAGCGTTGAACGGCAGGGGGGGGAGACCCAGTACTTC
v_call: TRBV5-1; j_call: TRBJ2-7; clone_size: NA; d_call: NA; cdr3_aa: CASSLEGGDEQYF; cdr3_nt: TGCGCCAGCAGCTTGGAAGGCGGGGACGAGCAGTACTTC
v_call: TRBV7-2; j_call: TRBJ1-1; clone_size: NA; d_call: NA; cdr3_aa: CASSRALRGGTEAFF; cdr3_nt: TGTGCCAGCAGCCGCGCCCTTAGGGGAGGGACTGAAGCTTTCTTT
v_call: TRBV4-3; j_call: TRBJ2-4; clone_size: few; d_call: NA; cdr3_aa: CASSRLTSTKNIQYF; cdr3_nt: TGCGCCAGCAGCCGACTTACTAGTACCAAAAACATTCAGTACTTC
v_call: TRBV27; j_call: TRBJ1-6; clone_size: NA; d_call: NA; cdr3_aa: CASRGPYPYSPLHF; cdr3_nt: TGTGCCAGCAGGGGACCTTACCCCTATTCACCCCTCCACTTT
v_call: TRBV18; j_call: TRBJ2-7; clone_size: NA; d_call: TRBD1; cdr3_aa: CASSPSGGVLSSYEQYF; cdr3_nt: TGTGCCAGCTCACCGTCAGGGGGCGTCCTCTCATCCTACGAGCAGTACTTC
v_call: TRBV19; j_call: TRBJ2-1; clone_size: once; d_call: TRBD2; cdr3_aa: CASSMGVAGGLEQFF; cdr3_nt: TGTGCCAGTAGTATGGGGGTAGCGGGGGGATTAGAGCAGTTCTTC
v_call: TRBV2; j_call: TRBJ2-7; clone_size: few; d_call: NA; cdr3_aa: CASPLRTGDSYEQYF; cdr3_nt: TGTGCCAGCCCCCTGAGGACGGGGGACTCCTACGAGCAGTACTTC
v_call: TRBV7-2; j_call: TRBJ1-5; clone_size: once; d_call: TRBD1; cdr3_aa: CASSLGTGGSNQPQHF; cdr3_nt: TGTGCCAGCAGCTTAGGGACAGGGGGTAGCAATCAGCCCCAGCATTTT